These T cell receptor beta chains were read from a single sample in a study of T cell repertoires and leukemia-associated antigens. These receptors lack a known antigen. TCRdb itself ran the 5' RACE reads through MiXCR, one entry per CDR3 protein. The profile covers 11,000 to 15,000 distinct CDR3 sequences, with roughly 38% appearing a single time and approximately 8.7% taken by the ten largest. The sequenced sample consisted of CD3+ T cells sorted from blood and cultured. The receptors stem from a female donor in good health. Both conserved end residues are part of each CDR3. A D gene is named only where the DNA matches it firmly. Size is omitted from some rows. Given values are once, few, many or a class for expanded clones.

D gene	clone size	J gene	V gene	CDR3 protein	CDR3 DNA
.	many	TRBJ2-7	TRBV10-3	CATPCSEQYF	TGTGCCACCCCGTGCAGCGAGCAGTACTTC
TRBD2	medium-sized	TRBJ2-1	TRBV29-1	CSVEWREGNEQFF	TGCAGCGTTGAATGGCGGGAGGGAAATGAGCAGTTCTTC
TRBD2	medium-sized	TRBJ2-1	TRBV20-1	CSATKGGSRYNEQFF	TGCAGTGCAACGAAGGGCGGGAGTAGGTACAATGAGCAGTTCTTC
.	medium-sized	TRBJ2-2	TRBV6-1	CASSGWTETGELFF	TGTGCCAGCAGTGGGTGGACAGAGACCGGGGAGCTGTTTTTT
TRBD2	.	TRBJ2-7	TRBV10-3	CAISGLGLAGGPGYEQYF	TGTGCCATCAGTGGCTTGGGACTAGCGGGAGGGCCGGGCTACGAGCAGTACTTC
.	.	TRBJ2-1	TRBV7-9	CALSCVTGPWGEQFF	TGTGCCCTCAGCTGCGTGACAGGTCCTTGGGGTGAGCAGTTCTTC
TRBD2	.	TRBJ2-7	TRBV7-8	CASNLALLAGAPNEQYF	TGTGCCAGCAACTTAGCCCTACTAGCGGGAGCCCCCAACGAGCAGTACTTC
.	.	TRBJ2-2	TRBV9	CASKGATGELFF	TGTGCCAGCAAAGGGGCCACCGGGGAGCTGTTTTTT
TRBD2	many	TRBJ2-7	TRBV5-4	CASSAVVISGRSYEQYF	TGTGCCAGCAGCGCCGTGGTGATTAGCGGGAGAAGCTACGAGCAGTACTTC
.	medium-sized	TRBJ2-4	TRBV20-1	CSARDRRGENIQYF	TGCAGTGCTAGAGATCGTCGGGGTGAAAACATTCAGTACTTC
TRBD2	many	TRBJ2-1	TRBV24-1	CATSDTSGSSSYNEQFF	TGTGCCACCAGTGATACTAGCGGGTCTAGCTCCTACAATGAGCAGTTCTTC
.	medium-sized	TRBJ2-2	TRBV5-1	CASIAENTGELFF	TGCGCCAGCATCGCAGAGAACACCGGGGAGCTGTTTTTT
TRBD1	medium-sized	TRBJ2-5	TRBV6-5	CASSGTGGKKETQYF	TGTGCCAGCAGTGGGACAGGGGGAAAGAAAGAGACCCAGTACTTC
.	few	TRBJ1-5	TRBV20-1	CSASSSFAQPQHF	TGCAGTGCTAGTTCTAGTTTCGCTCAGCCCCAGCATTTT
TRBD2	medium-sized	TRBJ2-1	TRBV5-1	CASSLGSGTSSEQFF	TGCGCCAGCAGCTTGGGTAGCGGGACGTCTAGTGAGCAGTTCTTC
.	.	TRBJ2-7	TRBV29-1	CSHSGGGPNYEQYF	TGCAGCCACTCAGGGGGAGGCCCTAACTACGAGCAGTACTTC
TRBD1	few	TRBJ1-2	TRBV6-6	CASSYRGQGPHLDGYTF	TGTGCCAGCAGTTACAGGGGACAGGGACCACATTTAGATGGCTACACCTTC
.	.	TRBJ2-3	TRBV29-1	CSASSTDTQYF	TGCAGCGCCAGTTCTACAGATACGCAGTATTTT
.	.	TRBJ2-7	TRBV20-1	CSARLVPGDVDGQYF	TGCAGTGCTCGCCTAGTCCCAGGGGATGTCGACGGGCAGTACTTC
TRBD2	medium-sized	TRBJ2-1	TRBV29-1	CSVDVSSGIADEQFF	TGCAGCGTTGATGTTTCTAGCGGGATTGCCGATGAGCAGTTCTTC
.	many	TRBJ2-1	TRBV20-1	CSARISGVYNEQFF	TGCAGTGCTAGAATCTCAGGGGTTTACAATGAGCAGTTCTTC
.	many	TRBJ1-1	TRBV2	CASKGMVSLNTEAFF	TGTGCCAGCAAGGGGATGGTTTCCCTGAACACTGAAGCTTTCTTT